This T cell receptor (beta chain) was observed in a study of control samples from healthy donors and cancer patients (dated by TCRdb to about 2020). Sequences SGHDT (CDR1) and YYEEEE (CDR2) are obtained from the germline V gene. CDR3 length: 16 amino acids, cysteine to phenylalanine. Left in the record is the CDR3 DNA by itself, 48 bases read in frame from the first base. The junction shows trimming of 4 bases on V and 0 bases on J, plus 14 bases between the germline ends. The library was produced with the immunoSEQ multiplex PCR assay. TCRdb stores this immuneACCESS table with in-frame sequences only. Part of the clones is absent; in the studies checked, under half of the shortfall reflects unresolved V genes, and no reason is known for the rest. Recorded for this sample are around 150,000 clones; around 90% of them occurred a single time. The ten largest clones add up to over 1.5% of the sample.

A word on this clone: What this receptor recognizes is not known. No base qualities exist here, and no much larger clone lies one base off it.

The TCR was taken from a man between 18 and 35 years old in good health. This chain joins TRBV5-6 to TRBJ1-3; the D gene is unclear. The specimen was blood. The CDR3 region: CASSDDRLNSGNTIYF. The DNA reads TGTGCCAGCAGCGATGACCGTCTCAACTCTGGAAACACCATATATTTT.